Listed below are T cell receptor beta chains from one sample, sequenced in a study of identical twins. MiXCR, applied by TCRdb to the 5' RACE reads, yields one record per CDR3 protein. The repertoire holds 600,000 to 700,000 distinct CDR3 sequences, with approximately 21% as singletons. These data also formed part of another study, on T cells expressing NK-cell markers.

The sample was PBMCs. The receptors shown here come from a woman aged 18-29 years in good health. The CDR3 runs from the conserved cysteine through the conserved F or W. The order of the fields is V gene, clone size, D gene, J gene, CDR3 DNA, CDR3 protein. A D gene is named only where the DNA matches it firmly. The listing skips clone size in some rows; elsewhere it reads once, few, many or a size class.

v_call: TRBV4-3; clone_size: .; d_call: .; j_call: TRBJ2-7; cdr3_nt: TGCGCCAGCAGCCAAGAACGGTACTACGAGCAGTACTTC; cdr3_aa: CASSQERYYEQYF
v_call: TRBV18; clone_size: few; d_call: TRBD2; j_call: TRBJ2-5; cdr3_nt: TGTGCCAGCTCATTTAGCGGGATAGAGACCCAGTACTTC; cdr3_aa: CASSFSGIETQYF
v_call: TRBV10-3; clone_size: .; d_call: TRBD2; j_call: TRBJ2-7; cdr3_nt: TGTGCCATCAGTGAGAGGATATCTAGCGGGAGGGCCCCTTCCTACGAGCAGTACTTC; cdr3_aa: CAISERISSGRAPSYEQYF
v_call: TRBV4-3; clone_size: .; d_call: TRBD2; j_call: TRBJ2-5; cdr3_nt: TGCGCCAGCAGCCGTATAGCGGGAGCCCAGGAGACCCAGTACTTC; cdr3_aa: CASSRIAGAQETQYF
v_call: TRBV10-3; clone_size: few; d_call: .; j_call: TRBJ2-7; cdr3_nt: TGTGCCATCAGTGAGATAGACGGCTACGAGCAGTACTTC; cdr3_aa: CAISEIDGYEQYF
v_call: TRBV6-1; clone_size: .; d_call: TRBD2; j_call: TRBJ2-7; cdr3_nt: TGTGCCAGCACTCCCCTTCGCGGGAGCTCCTACGAGCAGTACTTC; cdr3_aa: CASTPLRGSSYEQYF
v_call: TRBV6-1; clone_size: .; d_call: TRBD1; j_call: TRBJ2-3; cdr3_nt: TGTGCCAGCAGTGCGCAAACTTCCGGGACAGGGGATCCAGATACGCAGTATTTT; cdr3_aa: CASSAQTSGTGDPDTQYF
v_call: TRBV12-3/TRBV12-4; clone_size: .; d_call: .; j_call: TRBJ1-1; cdr3_nt: TGTGCCAGCAGTAAAGGGGGGGCGGTTGGCCGCGCTTTTTTT; cdr3_aa: CASSKGGAVGRAFF
v_call: TRBV10-1; clone_size: .; d_call: TRBD2; j_call: TRBJ2-1; cdr3_nt: TGCGCCAGCAGTGATAGGGTAGCGGGAAACAATGAGCAGTTCTTC; cdr3_aa: CASSDRVAGNNEQFF
v_call: TRBV25-1; clone_size: .; d_call: TRBD1; j_call: TRBJ2-7; cdr3_nt: TGTGCCAGCAATCAGGGGGCAGGAGAGCAGTACTTC; cdr3_aa: CASNQGAGEQYF
v_call: TRBV6-5; clone_size: .; d_call: TRBD1; j_call: TRBJ2-1; cdr3_nt: TGTGCCAGCAGTTACTCGGACAGGAGCAACTACAATGAGCAGTTCTTC; cdr3_aa: CASSYSDRSNYNEQFF
v_call: TRBV29-1; clone_size: few; d_call: TRBD2; j_call: TRBJ2-1; cdr3_nt: TGCAGCGTTGAGGGGACATCTAGCGGGGGTTACAATGAGCAGTTCTTC; cdr3_aa: CSVEGTSSGGYNEQFF
v_call: TRBV7-9; clone_size: .; d_call: TRBD1; j_call: TRBJ2-7; cdr3_nt: TGTGCCAGCAGCGATTCCATAGGGGGCGACGTAAGGTACGAGCAGTACTTC; cdr3_aa: CASSDSIGGDVRYEQYF
v_call: TRBV10-3; clone_size: .; d_call: .; j_call: TRBJ2-1; cdr3_nt: TGTGCCACCTCCCATCTGGGGATGCCCTACAATGAGCAGTTCTTC; cdr3_aa: CATSHLGMPYNEQFF
v_call: TRBV12-3/TRBV12-4; clone_size: few; d_call: .; j_call: TRBJ2-3; cdr3_nt: TGTGCCAGCAGTTCGGGGTCCTATACCACAGATACGCAGTATTTT; cdr3_aa: CASSSGSYTTDTQYF
v_call: TRBV2; clone_size: few; d_call: TRBD1; j_call: TRBJ2-2; cdr3_nt: TGTGCCAGCACCGGACAGGGCAACACCGGGGAGCTGTTTTTT; cdr3_aa: CASTGQGNTGELFF
v_call: TRBV12-3/TRBV12-4; clone_size: few; d_call: TRBD2; j_call: TRBJ2-1; cdr3_nt: TGTGCCAGCAGTCTGGAGGCGGGAGCCTACAATGAGCAGTTCTTC; cdr3_aa: CASSLEAGAYNEQFF
v_call: TRBV5-1; clone_size: few; d_call: .; j_call: TRBJ2-3; cdr3_nt: TGCGCCAGCAGCTTCCGCCTTCCAGATACGCAGTATTTT; cdr3_aa: CASSFRLPDTQYF
v_call: TRBV7-9; clone_size: many; d_call: .; j_call: TRBJ2-3; cdr3_nt: TGTGCCAGCAGCTTAGCAGTGGCAAGTCTCCGCACAGATACGCAGTATTTT; cdr3_aa: CASSLAVASLRTDTQYF
v_call: TRBV9; clone_size: few; d_call: .; j_call: TRBJ2-5; cdr3_nt: TGTGCCAGCAGCCGGGGGAACGGCCAAGAGACCCAGTACTTC; cdr3_aa: CASSRGNGQETQYF
v_call: TRBV12-3/TRBV12-4; clone_size: few; d_call: .; j_call: TRBJ2-1; cdr3_nt: TGTGCCAGCACCATCAGGGGTAGGGAGCAGTTCTTC; cdr3_aa: CASTIRGREQFF
v_call: TRBV4-1; clone_size: .; d_call: TRBD2; j_call: TRBJ2-1; cdr3_nt: TGCGCCAGCAGCCAAGCTGGGGCTAGCGGGAGGGCCCTTGAGCAGTTCTTC; cdr3_aa: CASSQAGASGRALEQFF
v_call: TRBV12-3/TRBV12-4; clone_size: .; d_call: .; j_call: TRBJ1-1; cdr3_nt: TGTGCCAACACAGGAATTGAAGCTTTCTTT; cdr3_aa: CANTGIEAFF
v_call: TRBV5-6; clone_size: few; d_call: TRBD2; j_call: TRBJ2-5; cdr3_nt: TGTGCCAGTTTCCGAACCGGGGGGGCCGTAGAGACCCAGTACTTC; cdr3_aa: CASFRTGGAVETQYF
v_call: TRBV20-1; clone_size: .; d_call: .; j_call: TRBJ2-7; cdr3_nt: TGCAGTGCCCTTACACTCGGTGGGAGGACCGCCTACGAGCAGTACTTC; cdr3_aa: CSALTLGGRTAYEQYF
v_call: TRBV7-2; clone_size: .; d_call: .; j_call: TRBJ2-3; cdr3_nt: TGTGCCAGCAGACCGCTAGCTGGAGATACGCAGTATTTT; cdr3_aa: CASRPLAGDTQYF
v_call: TRBV13; clone_size: many; d_call: .; j_call: TRBJ2-3; cdr3_nt: TGTGCCAGCGCGCGAGGCACAGATACGCAGTATTTT; cdr3_aa: CASARGTDTQYF
v_call: TRBV2; clone_size: few; d_call: .; j_call: TRBJ2-7; cdr3_nt: TGTGCCAGCAGTGTTGGCAGGGGCTACGAGCAGTACTTC; cdr3_aa: CASSVGRGYEQYF